One sample yielded the 7 T cell receptor beta chains listed below, sequenced in a study of T cell responses to AZD1222 COVID-19 vaccine (dated by TCRdb to 2020 to 2022). The time point label here, explained by the study, means: about 28 days (+/-7) after the second vaccine dose. The library was prepared using the immunoSEQ multiplex PCR assay. TCRdb carries this immuneACCESS record with in-frame sequences only. Its versions omit some clonotypes, under half of them owing to an unresolved V gene in the studies checked, with the rest unexplained. The sample table contains 85,000 to 100,000 clones; only one count was recorded for roughly nine tenths of them. The ten largest clones add up to about 9% of the sample. The material was peripheral blood, obtained 28 days after the second AZD1222 dose. Receptors originate from an adult who received the AZD1222 COVID-19 vaccine.

This chain uses TRBV24-1 with TRBJ1-4, with unresolved D. Germline V gene data show CDR1 as KGHDR and CDR2 as SFDVKD. The CDR3 extends over 16 amino acids. V was cut by 1 base and J by 4 bases, with 12 bases left in between. The DNA for the CDR3 is TGTGCCACCAGTGATTTTCTCGGGCAGGTTAATGAAAAACTGTTTTTT. It is translated as CATSDFLGQVNEKLFF.

This rearrangement joins TRBV29-1 to TRBJ2-5, with D perhaps matching TRBD1 (5 bases). CDR3 size: 14 residues. Germline CDR1 SQVTM, CDR2 ANQGSEA. Trimming removed 4 bases from V and 7 bases from J, with 19 bases in between. CDR3 DNA: TGCAGCGTTGTAAGGGGCGAGCGTTTAGGGACCCAGTACTTC. Its translation is CSVVRGERLGTQYF.

The gene calls are TRBV18 and TRBJ2-1, with 8 bases identical to TRBD2. Germline-derived CDR1 and CDR2 are KGHSH and LQKENI. The CDR3 consists of 12 residues. Trimming at V came to 3 bases and at J to 10 bases, leaving 2 bases not matched to a gene. The CDR3 spells CASSPREGEQFF. Here the CDR3 DNA reads TGTGCCAGCTCACCCCGGGAGGGGGAGCAGTTCTTC.

V is TRBV6-6 and J is TRBJ1-1; 8 nucleotides align to TRBD1. The CDR3 loop spans 14 amino acids. Germline V CDR1 and CDR2: MNHNY, SVGAGI (reference sequence). J was trimmed by 1 base and V by 6 bases; bases with no gene match: 4. For the CDR3, the DNA is TGTGCCAGCAGCCGTGGACAGGGGAACACTGAAGCTTTCTTT. Translating gives CASSRGQGNTEAFF.

The V call is TRBV18, the J call TRBJ2-3; 8 bases align to TRBD2. J gave up 0 bases and V 3 bases, and 5 bases lay outside the gene matches. The CDR3 is 16 residues long. Germline CDR1 and CDR2: KGHSH and LQKENI. As DNA, the CDR3 is TGTGCCAGCTCACCGACTAGCGCGTCTAGCACAGATACGCAGTATTTT. Amino acids: CASSPTSASSTDTQYF. The complete variable domain, with remaining parts taken from reference TRBV18 and TRBJ2-3, reads NAGVMQNPRHLVRRRGQEARLRCSPMKGHSHVYWYRQLPEEGLKFMVYLQKENIIDESGMPKERFSAEFPKEGPSILRIQQVVRGDSAAYFCASSPTSASSTDTQYFGPGTRLTVL.

This chain connects TRBV7-2 to TRBJ2-7; D gene ambiguous. Trimming stripped 5 bases from V and 2 bases from J, with 16 bases between. CDR1 and CDR2 from the germline V gene are SGHTA and FQGNSA. The CDR3 runs 15 residues. The CDR3 loop is CASSGSSPPPYEQYF. The CDR3 DNA reads TGTGCCAGCAGCGGTTCGAGTCCGCCCCCCTACGAGCAGTACTTC. The variable domain in full, completed from reference TRBV7-2 and TRBJ2-7, reads GAGVSQSPSNKVTEKGKDVELRCDPISGHTALYWYRQSLGQGLEFLIYFQGNSAPDKSGLPSDRFSAERTGGSVSTLTIQRTQQEDSAVYLCASSGSSPPPYEQYFGPGTRLTVT.

The chain employs TRBV9 and TRBJ1-1; D is possibly TRBD1 (5 bases). Trimming took 0 bases from V and 3 from J, leaving 12 bases between them. This CDR3 is built from 15 residues. CDR1 and CDR2 from the germline V gene are SGDLS and YYNGEE. The CDR3 loop reads CASSVGEGRYTEAFF. The CDR3 coding sequence is TGTGCCAGCAGCGTAGGGGAGGGGCGTTACACTGAAGCTTTCTTT.